This TCR beta chain was sequenced for a study of T cell responses to AZD1222 COVID-19 vaccine. On this clone itself: Antigen unknown.

Method: immunoSEQ multiplex PCR; TCRdb's copy keeps in-frame clones and lacks some. The sample contains roughly 150,000 clones, roughly 92% of which appear only once. Findings and limits, study-wide: Among the donors, most were white British and more were female, and clonal diversity was possibly underestimated. CD4 TCRs associated with vaccination spanned spike, dominating at 160-218 and 743-854. Baseline seropositives among AZD1222 recipients totaled only five to seven. No repertoire was sampled before or during the peak T cell response, only after it.

Trimming left V 0 bases short and J 2 bases short, with 15 bases between. The CDR3 extends over 16 amino acids. Germline CDR1 is SQVTM and CDR2 is ANQGSEA. This rearrangement joins TRBV29-1 to TRBJ2-3; tentatively, D is TRBD1 (5 bases). The receptor's source is an adult who received the AZD1222 COVID-19 vaccine. Sample: peripheral blood, taken 28 days after the second AZD1222 dose. CDR3 region: CSVEDRGAGNTDTQYF. The CDR3 DNA reads TGCAGCGTTGAAGATAGAGGCGCAGGGAACACAGATACGCAGTATTTT.